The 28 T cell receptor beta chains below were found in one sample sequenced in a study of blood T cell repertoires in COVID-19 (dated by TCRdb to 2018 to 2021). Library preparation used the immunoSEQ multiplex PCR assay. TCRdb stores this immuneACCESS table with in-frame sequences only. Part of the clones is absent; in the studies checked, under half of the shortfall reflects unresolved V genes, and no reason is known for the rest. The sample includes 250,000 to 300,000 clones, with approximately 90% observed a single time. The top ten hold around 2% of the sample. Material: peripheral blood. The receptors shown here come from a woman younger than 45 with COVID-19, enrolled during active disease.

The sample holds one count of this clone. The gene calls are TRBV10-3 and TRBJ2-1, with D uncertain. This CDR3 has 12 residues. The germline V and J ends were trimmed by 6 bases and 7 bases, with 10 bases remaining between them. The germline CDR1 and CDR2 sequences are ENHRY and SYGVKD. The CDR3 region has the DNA TGTGCCATCAGCCAGACTTCTAATGAGCAGTTCTTC. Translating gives CAISQTSNEQFF.

The DNA of the CDR3 is TGTGCCAGCAGCGTAGACGCGCCCCGGATGGGACAGGGGATGAACACTGAAGCTTTCTTT. This codes for CASSVDAPRMGQGMNTEAFF. The chain links TRBV9 to TRBJ1-1; 10 bases are shared with TRBD1. Germline lookup yields CDR1 SGDLS and CDR2 YYNGEE. V shed 0 bases and J 0 bases; nucleotides not matched to a gene: 14. The CDR3 is made up of 20 amino acids.

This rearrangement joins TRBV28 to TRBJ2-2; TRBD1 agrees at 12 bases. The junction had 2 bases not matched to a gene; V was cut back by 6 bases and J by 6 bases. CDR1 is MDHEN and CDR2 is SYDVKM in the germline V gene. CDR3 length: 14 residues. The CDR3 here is CASSRDRGPGELFF. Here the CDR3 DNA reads TGTGCCAGCAGCCGGGACAGGGGGCCCGGGGAGCTGTTTTTT.

The CDR3 DNA follows: TGTGCCACCAGCAGAGGAAGACGAGGCTCTGGAAACACCATATATTTT. Protein product: CATSRGRRGSGNTIYF. The rearrangement joins TRBV15 to TRBJ1-3; no reliable D call. The length of the CDR3 is 16 residues. V was shortened by 1 base and J by 0 bases, with 10 bases between the two germline ends. The germline V gene has CDR1 LNHNV and CDR2 YYDKDF (reference sequence).

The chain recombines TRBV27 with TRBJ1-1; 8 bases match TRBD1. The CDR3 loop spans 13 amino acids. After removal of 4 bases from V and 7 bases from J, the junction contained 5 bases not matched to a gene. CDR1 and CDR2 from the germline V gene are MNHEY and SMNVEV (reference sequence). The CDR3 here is CASSWGTGFEAFF. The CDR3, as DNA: TGTGCCAGCAGTTGGGGGACAGGCTTTGAAGCTTTCTTT.

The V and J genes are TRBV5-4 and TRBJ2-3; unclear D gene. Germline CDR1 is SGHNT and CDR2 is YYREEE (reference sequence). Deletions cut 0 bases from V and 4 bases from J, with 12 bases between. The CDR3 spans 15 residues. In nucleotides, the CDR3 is TGTGCCAGCAGCTTGGCCTCAGTGTCCCCAGATACGCAGTATTTT. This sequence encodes CASSLASVSPDTQYF.

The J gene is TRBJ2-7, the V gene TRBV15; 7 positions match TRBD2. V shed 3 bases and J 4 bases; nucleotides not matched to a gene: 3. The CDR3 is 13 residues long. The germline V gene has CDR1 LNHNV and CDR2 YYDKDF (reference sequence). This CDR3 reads CATSSLRGYEQYF. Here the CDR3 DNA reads TGTGCCACCAGCAGCCTGCGGGGGTACGAGCAGTACTTC.

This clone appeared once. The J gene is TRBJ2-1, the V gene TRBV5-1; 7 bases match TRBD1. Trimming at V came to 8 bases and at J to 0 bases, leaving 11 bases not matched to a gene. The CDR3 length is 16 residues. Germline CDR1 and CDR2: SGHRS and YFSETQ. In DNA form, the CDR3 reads TGCGCCAGTACCGGGACAGCTGGGAACTCCTACAATGAGCAGTTCTTC. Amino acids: CASTGTAGNSYNEQFF.

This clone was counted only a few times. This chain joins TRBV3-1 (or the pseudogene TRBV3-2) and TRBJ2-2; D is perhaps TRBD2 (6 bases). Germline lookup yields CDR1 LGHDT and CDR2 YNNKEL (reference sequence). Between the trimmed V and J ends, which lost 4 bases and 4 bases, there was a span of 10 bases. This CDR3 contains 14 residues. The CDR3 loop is CASSPGGSTGELFF. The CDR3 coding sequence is TGTGCCAGCAGCCCCGGAGGGAGCACCGGGGAGCTGTTTTTT.

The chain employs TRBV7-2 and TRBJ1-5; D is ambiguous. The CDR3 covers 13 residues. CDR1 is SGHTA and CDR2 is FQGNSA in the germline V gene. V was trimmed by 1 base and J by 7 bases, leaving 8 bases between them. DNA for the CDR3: TGTGCCAGCAGCTTAGATCGGTTCCAGCCCCAGCATTTT. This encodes CASSLDRFQPQHF.

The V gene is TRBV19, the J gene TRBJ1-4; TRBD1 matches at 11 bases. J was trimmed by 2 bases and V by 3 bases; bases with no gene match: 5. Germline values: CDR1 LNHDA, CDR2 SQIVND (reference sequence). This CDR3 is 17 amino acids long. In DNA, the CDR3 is TGTGCCAGTAGTATCTTCGGGACAGGGGGGACTAATGAAAAACTGTTTTTT. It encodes CASSIFGTGGTNEKLFF.

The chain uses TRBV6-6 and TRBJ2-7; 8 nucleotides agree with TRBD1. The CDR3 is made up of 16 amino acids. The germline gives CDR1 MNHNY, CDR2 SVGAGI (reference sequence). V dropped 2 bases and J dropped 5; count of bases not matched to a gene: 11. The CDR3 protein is CASSYPKDRVGDEQYF. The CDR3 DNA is TGTGCCAGCAGTTACCCTAAGGACAGGGTCGGCGACGAGCAGTACTTC.

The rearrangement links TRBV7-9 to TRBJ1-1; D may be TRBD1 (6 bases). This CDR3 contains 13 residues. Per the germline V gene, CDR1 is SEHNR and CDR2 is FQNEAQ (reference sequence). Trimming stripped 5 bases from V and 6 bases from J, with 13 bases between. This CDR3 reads CASSPPGHAEAFF. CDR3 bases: TGTGCCAGCAGCCCTCCGGGACACGCTGAAGCTTTCTTT. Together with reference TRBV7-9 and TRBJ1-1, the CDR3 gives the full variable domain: DTGVSQNPRHKITKRGQNVTFRCDPISEHNRLYWYRQTLGQGPEFLTYFQNEAQLEKSRLLSDRFSAERPKGSFSTLEIQRTEQGDSAMYLCASSPPGHAEAFFGQGTRLTVV.

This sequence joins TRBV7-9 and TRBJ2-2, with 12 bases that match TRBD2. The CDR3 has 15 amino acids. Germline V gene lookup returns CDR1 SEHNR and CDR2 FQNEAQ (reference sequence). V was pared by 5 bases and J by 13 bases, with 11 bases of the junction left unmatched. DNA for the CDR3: TGTGCCAGCAGCGCGGGACTAGCGGGTCTTCTAGGGCTGTTTTTT. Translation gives CASSAGLAGLLGLFF.

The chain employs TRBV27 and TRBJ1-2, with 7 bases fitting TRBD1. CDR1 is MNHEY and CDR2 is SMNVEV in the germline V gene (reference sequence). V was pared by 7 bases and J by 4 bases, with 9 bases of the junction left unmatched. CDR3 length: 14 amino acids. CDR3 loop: CASKGQGVTYGYTF. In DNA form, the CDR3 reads TGTGCCAGCAAGGGGCAGGGGGTCACCTATGGCTACACCTTC.

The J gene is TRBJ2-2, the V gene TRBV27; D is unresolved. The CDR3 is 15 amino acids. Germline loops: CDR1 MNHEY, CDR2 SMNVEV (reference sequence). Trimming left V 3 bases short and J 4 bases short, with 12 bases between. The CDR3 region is CASSFRQLSTGELFF. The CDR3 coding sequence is TGTGCCAGCAGTTTCAGGCAGTTAAGCACCGGGGAGCTGTTTTTT.

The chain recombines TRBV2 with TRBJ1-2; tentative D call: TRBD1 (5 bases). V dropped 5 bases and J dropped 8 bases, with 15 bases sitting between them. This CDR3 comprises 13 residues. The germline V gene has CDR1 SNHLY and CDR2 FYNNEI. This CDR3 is CASSLGGASGYTF. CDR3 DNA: TGTGCCAGCAGTCTGGGGGGAGCCAGCGGCTACACCTTC.

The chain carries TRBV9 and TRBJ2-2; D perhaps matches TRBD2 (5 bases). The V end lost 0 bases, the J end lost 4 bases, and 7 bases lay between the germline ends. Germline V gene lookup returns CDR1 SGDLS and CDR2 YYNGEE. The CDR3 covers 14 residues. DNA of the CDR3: TGTGCCAGCAGCGTAGCAAGCGGCACCGGGGAGCTGTTTTTT. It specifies CASSVASGTGELFF.

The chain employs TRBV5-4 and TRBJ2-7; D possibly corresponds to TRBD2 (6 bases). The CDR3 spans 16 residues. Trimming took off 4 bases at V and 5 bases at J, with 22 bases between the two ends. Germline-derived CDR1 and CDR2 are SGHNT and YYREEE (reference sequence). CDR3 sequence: CASSPGNPGGIHEQYF. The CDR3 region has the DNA TGTGCCAGCAGCCCGGGCAACCCTGGAGGGATCCACGAGCAGTACTTC.

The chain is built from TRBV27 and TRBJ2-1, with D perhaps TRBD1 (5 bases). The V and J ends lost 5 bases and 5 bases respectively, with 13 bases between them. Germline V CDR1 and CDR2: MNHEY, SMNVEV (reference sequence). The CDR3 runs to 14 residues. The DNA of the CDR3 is TGTGCCAGCAGTGCACGAGGACAAAACAATGAGCAGTTCTTC. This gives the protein CASSARGQNNEQFF.

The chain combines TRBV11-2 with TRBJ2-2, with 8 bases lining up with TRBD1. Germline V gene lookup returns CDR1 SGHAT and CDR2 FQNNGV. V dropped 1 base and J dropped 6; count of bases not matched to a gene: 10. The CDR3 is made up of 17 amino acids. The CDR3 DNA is TGTGCCAGCAGCTTAGGCCCAGGGGGCCTCGGCGCCGGGGAGCTGTTTTTT. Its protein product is CASSLGPGGLGAGELFF.

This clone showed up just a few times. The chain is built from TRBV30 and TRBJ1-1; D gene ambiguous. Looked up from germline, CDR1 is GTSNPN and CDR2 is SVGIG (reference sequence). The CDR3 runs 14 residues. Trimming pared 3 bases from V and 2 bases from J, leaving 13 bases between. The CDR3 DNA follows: TGTGCCTGGAGCCGAGTACCCATCAACACTGAAGCTTTCTTT. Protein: CAWSRVPINTEAFF.

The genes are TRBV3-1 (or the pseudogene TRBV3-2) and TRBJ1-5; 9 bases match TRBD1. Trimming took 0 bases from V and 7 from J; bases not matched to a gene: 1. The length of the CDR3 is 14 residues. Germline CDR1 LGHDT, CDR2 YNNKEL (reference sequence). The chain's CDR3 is CASSQEGTGQPQHF. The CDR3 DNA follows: TGTGCCAGCAGCCAAGAGGGGACAGGGCAGCCCCAGCATTTT.

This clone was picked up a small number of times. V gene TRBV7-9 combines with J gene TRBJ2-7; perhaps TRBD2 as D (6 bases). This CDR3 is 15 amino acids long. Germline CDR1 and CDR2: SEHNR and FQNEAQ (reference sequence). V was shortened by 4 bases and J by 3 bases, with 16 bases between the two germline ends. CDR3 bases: TGTGCCAGCAGCTCAGCCGGGACTGAAAACTACGAGCAGTACTTC. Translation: CASSSAGTENYEQYF.

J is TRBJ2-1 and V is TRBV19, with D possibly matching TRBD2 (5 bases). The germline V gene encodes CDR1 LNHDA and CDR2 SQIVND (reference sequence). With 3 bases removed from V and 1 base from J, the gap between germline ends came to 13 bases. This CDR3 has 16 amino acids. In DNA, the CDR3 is TGTGCCAGTAGTATGGCGTTCGGGGAATCCTACAATGAGCAGTTCTTC. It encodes CASSMAFGESYNEQFF.

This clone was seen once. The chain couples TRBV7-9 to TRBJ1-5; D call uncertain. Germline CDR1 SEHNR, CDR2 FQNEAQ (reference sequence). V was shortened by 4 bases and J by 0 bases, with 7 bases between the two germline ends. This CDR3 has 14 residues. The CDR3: CASSWAGSNQPQHF. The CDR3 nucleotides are TGTGCCAGCAGCTGGGCGGGTAGCAATCAGCCCCAGCATTTT.

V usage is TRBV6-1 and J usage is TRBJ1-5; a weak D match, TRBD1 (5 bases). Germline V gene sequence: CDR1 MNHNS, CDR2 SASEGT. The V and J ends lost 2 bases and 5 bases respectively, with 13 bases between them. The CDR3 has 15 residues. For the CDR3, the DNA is TGTGCCAGCAGTGAAAATGCAGGGCACTATCAGCCCCAGCATTTT. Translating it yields CASSENAGHYQPQHF.

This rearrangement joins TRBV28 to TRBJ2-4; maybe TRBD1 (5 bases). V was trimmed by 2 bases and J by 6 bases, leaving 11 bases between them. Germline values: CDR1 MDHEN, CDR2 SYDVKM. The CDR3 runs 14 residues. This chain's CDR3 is CASSLRGFLNIQYF. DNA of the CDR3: TGTGCCAGCAGTTTAAGGGGTTTCTTAAACATTCAGTACTTC.